These T cell receptor beta chains were read from a single sample in a study of regulatory T cells in long-lasting Graves disease. TCRdb reanalysed the multiplex PCR reads using MiXCR and keeps one entry per CDR3 protein. The sample includes roughly 320,000 distinct CDR3 sequences, approximately 16% of them seen just once. Separately, the same data were catalogued under a study of T cells in Graves' hyperthyroidism and ophthalmopathy.

This material consisted of peripheral blood mononuclear cells (PBMCs), taken at new diagnosis, from a patient treated with antithyroid drugs. These receptors were obtained from a man aged 40-50 years with Graves disease. Both conserved end residues are part of each CDR3. D genes are given only for firm matches. Clone size is given for some rows only: seen once, a few or many times, or a class if the clone is expanded.

d_call	j_call	v_call	clone_size	cdr3_length	cdr3_nt	cdr3_aa
.	TRBJ1-5	TRBV18	many	14	TGTGCCAGCTCACCACCGGGCAGGGACCAGCCCCAGCATTTT	CASSPPGRDQPQHF
.	TRBJ2-2	TRBV20-1	.	16	TGCAGTGCTAGAGACCGCCGGGGCAGAGGCGACGGGGAGCTGTTTTTT	CSARDRRGRGDGELFF
.	TRBJ2-7	TRBV30	many	12	TGTGCCTGGAGTGCCGTAGCGTACGAGCAGTACTTC	CAWSAVAYEQYF
TRBD1	TRBJ2-7	TRBV6-5	many	16	TGTGCCAGCAGTTACGGGACCGGGACAGTCTACTACGAGCAGTACTTC	CASSYGTGTVYYEQYF
.	TRBJ1-2	TRBV5-1	few	13	TGCGCCAGCCGTATCGGACCCAACTATGGCTACACCTTC	CASRIGPNYGYTF
TRBD2	TRBJ2-3	TRBV20-1	many	16	TGCAGTGCCACGGGACTAGCGGGAGTCTACACAGATACGCAGTATTTT	CSATGLAGVYTDTQYF
.	TRBJ1-1	TRBV9	many	14	TGTGCCAGCAGCGTAGGAAGCAGGAACACTGAAGCTTTCTTT	CASSVGSRNTEAFF
.	TRBJ1-1	TRBV27	.	13	TGTGCCAGCAGTTTTAGAGACACCCGTGAAGCTTTCTTT	CASSFRDTREAFF
TRBD2	TRBJ2-5	TRBV12-3/TRBV12-4	many	17	TGTGCCAGCAGTACGCGACTAGCGGGGGGTCCCCAAGAGACCCAGTACTTC	CASSTRLAGGPQETQYF
.	TRBJ1-3	TRBV11-2	.	15	TGTGCCAGCAGCTTTAGGACAGACTCTGGAAACACCATATATTTT	CASSFRTDSGNTIYF
.	TRBJ2-5	TRBV5-1	few	14	TGCGCCAGCAGCTTGGGGTTATCTCAGGAGACCCAGTACTTC	CASSLGLSQETQYF
.	TRBJ2-1	TRBV28	many	13	TGTGCCAGTGGCGGGGACGCCTACAATGAGCAGTTCTTC	CASGGDAYNEQFF
TRBD2	TRBJ2-2	TRBV12-3/TRBV12-4	many	16	TGTGCCAGCAGCCCCCGGGGGGGGTTGGGCACCGGGGAGCTGTTTTTT	CASSPRGGLGTGELFF
.	TRBJ1-2	TRBV28	few	11	TGTGCCAGCAGCGGGGGAATTGGCTACACCTTC	CASSGGIGYTF
.	TRBJ1-4	TRBV3-1	.	15	TGTGCCAGCAGCCAAGTTCAGGACACGAATGAAAAACTGTTTTTT	CASSQVQDTNEKLFF
.	TRBJ1-2	TRBV7-9	.	15	TGTGCCAGCAGCCAGGACGTTGGGGGGGGTTATGGCTACACCTTC	CASSQDVGGGYGYTF
TRBD2	TRBJ2-3	TRBV27	.	19	TGTGCCAGCAGTTCCCTGACCGGGACTAGCGGGGGGGGCACAGATACGCAGTATTTT	CASSSLTGTSGGGTDTQYF
TRBD2	TRBJ2-5	TRBV2	few	17	TGTGCCAGCAGTCGAACTAGCGGGGGGGCCGGGAGAGAGACCCAGTACTTC	CASSRTSGGAGRETQYF
.	TRBJ2-7	TRBV28	many	11	TGTGCCAGCACTGTAGGCTACGAGCAGTACTTC	CASTVGYEQYF
.	TRBJ1-1	TRBV29-1	many	13	TGCAGCGTTGAAGAGGGACAGAACACTGAAGCTTTCTTT	CSVEEGQNTEAFF
.	TRBJ1-4	TRBV19	few	13	TGTGCCAGCGGACGGCCGGGCCGCGAAAAACTGTTTTTT	CASGRPGREKLFF
.	TRBJ1-1	TRBV20-1	many	17	TGCAGTGCTACAAGAAAGCAGGGTTTTCTGAGGAACACTGAAGCTTTCTTT	CSATRKQGFLRNTEAFF
TRBD1	TRBJ2-5	TRBV2	many	14	TGTGCCAGCAGTGAAACAGGGGGTGGGGTGACCCAGTACTTC	CASSETGGGVTQYF
.	TRBJ2-7	TRBV4-2	many	15	TGTGCCAGCAGCCTTAGATCCGGGGTCTCCTACGAGCAGTACTTC	CASSLRSGVSYEQYF
.	TRBJ2-6	TRBV3-1	.	15	TGTGCCAGCAGCCAAGCTAGCTCTGGGGCCAACGTCCTGACTTTC	CASSQASSGANVLTF
.	TRBJ1-5	TRBV28	many	12	TGTGCCAGCAGTCAGATCGGTCAGCCCCAGCATTTT	CASSQIGQPQHF
.	TRBJ1-6	TRBV9	few	16	TGTGCCAGCAGCCCCGGGACACCTCCTACTAATTCACCCCTCCACTTT	CASSPGTPPTNSPLHF
.	TRBJ2-1	TRBV9	many	14	TGTGCCAGCAGCCCCTCGTGGGGGGTCAGTGAGCAGTTCTTC	CASSPSWGVSEQFF
.	TRBJ2-3	TRBV27	many	13	TGTGCCAGCAGTTTATGGGGGGCAGATACGCAGTATTTT	CASSLWGADTQYF
.	TRBJ2-1	TRBV5-1	few	14	TGCGCCAGCTATACAGGGACTCCCCTCGCTGAGCAGTTCTTC	CASYTGTPLAEQFF
TRBD2	TRBJ2-3	TRBV18	many	19	TGTGCCAGCTCATCGCGACTAGCGGGGGAGAAACTATACACAGATACGCAGTATTTT	CASSSRLAGEKLYTDTQYF
.	TRBJ1-2	TRBV20-1	many	12	TGCAGTGCTAGAGTTGGCGGGGCCGGCTACACCTTC	CSARVGGAGYTF
.	TRBJ2-7	TRBV5-1	many	12	TGTGCCAGCAGTTTAGAGGGCTACGAGCAGTACTTC	CASSLEGYEQYF
TRBD2	TRBJ2-1	TRBV6-1	many	15	TGTGCCAGCAGTGAAGCGGGCGGGGGGGCCGGTGAGCAGTTCTTC	CASSEAGGGAGEQFF
TRBD1	TRBJ2-3	TRBV7-9	many	16	TGTGCCAGCAGCATGGGACAGGGGCAGCAAGCAGATACGCAGTATTTT	CASSMGQGQQADTQYF
.	TRBJ1-2	TRBV28	many	16	TGTGCCAGCAGTTTTCTCCAGGGACAAGTCCACTATGGCTACACCTTC	CASSFLQGQVHYGYTF
.	TRBJ1-6	TRBV10-3	few	13	TGTGCCATCAGTGGACAGGATAATTCACCCCTCCACTTT	CAISGQDNSPLHF
.	TRBJ2-5	TRBV28	many	12	TGTGCCAGCAGTGATTTTCAAGAGACCCAGTACTTC	CASSDFQETQYF
.	TRBJ2-1	TRBV27	many	15	TGTGCCAGCACCCTAGACCGCCCTGGCTACAATGAGCAGTTCTTC	CASTLDRPGYNEQFF
TRBD1	TRBJ2-1	TRBV7-2	.	15	TGTGCCAGCAGCAAGGACAGGGGGGTTTACAATGAGCAGTTCTTC	CASSKDRGVYNEQFF
.	TRBJ2-2	TRBV9	few	16	TGTGCCAGCAGCCCCCCGGGACACACAAACACCGGGGAGCTGTTTTTT	CASSPPGHTNTGELFF
.	TRBJ1-1	TRBV5-4	.	15	TGTGCCAGCAGCTTGGGTTGGGGGCAGGACACTGAAGCTTTCTTT	CASSLGWGQDTEAFF
TRBD1	TRBJ1-1	TRBV6-2/TRBV6-3	many	18	TGTGCCAGCAGTTACGGATTAGGAACGGGACAGTTGAACACTGAAGCTTTCTTT	CASSYGLGTGQLNTEAFF
.	TRBJ1-1	TRBV6-1	many	14	TGTGCCAGCACCGCCCGACGGGAGAACACTGAAGCTTTCTTT	CASTARRENTEAFF
TRBD2	TRBJ2-3	TRBV28	many	17	TGTGCCAGCAGTTTGCTCAGTCTAGCGGTTAGCACAGATACGCAGTATTTT	CASSLLSLAVSTDTQYF
.	TRBJ2-3	TRBV7-2	many	16	TGTGCCAGCAGCGGTCCCGGCCGGGCTACCACAGATACGCAGTATTTT	CASSGPGRATTDTQYF
.	TRBJ1-1	TRBV11-2	few	12	TGTGCCAACAGCTCGCGAAGCGCTGAAGCTTTCTTT	CANSSRSAEAFF
.	TRBJ2-1	TRBV10-3	many	13	TGTGCCATCAGTGAATCGGGGCGGGATGAGCAGTTCTTC	CAISESGRDEQFF
TRBD1	TRBJ2-3	TRBV28	.	14	TGTGCCAGCAGCCCGACAGGGGCTACAGATACGCAGTATTTT	CASSPTGATDTQYF
.	TRBJ2-1	TRBV11-1	many	14	TGTGCCAGCAGCTTCCGGGACGCCGGCGGTGAGCAGTTCTTC	CASSFRDAGGEQFF
.	TRBJ2-5	TRBV2	few	15	TGTGCCAGCAGTGCGGGACATACGAGAGGCGAGACCCAGTACTTC	CASSAGHTRGETQYF
.	TRBJ1-6	TRBV15	many	15	TGTGCCACCAGCGATTCGGAAAGGCATAATTCACCCCTCCACTTT	CATSDSERHNSPLHF
.	TRBJ2-1	TRBV7-8	many	15	TGTGCCAGCAGCTTATTCAGGGGGGGCTACAATGAGCAGTTCTTC	CASSLFRGGYNEQFF